The rows below give T cell receptor beta chains drawn from one sample of a study of shared clonotypes between healthy human individuals. Repertoires were generated with immunoSEQ multiplex PCR, while TCRdb's copy carries only in-frame clones and drops some. The repertoire holds around 1.6 million clones, with 95% to 99% as singletons. Material: naive CD4+ T cells sorted from blood. The receptors here all came from a man aged 25 to 45 in good health. CDR3s leave out the opening cysteine and the closing phenylalanine or tryptophan. Clone size is shown for a subset of rows, as once, few, many or a class of expanded clone.

clone_size	v_call	j_call	cdr3_aa
NA	TRBV10-3	TRBJ2-7	AISPLRLLNYEQY
once	TRBV27	TRBJ2-7	ASRRGLAGDYEQY
NA	TRBV11-2	TRBJ2-1	ASSLEGTSRNEQF
NA	TRBV18	TRBJ1-4	ASSRLSGGLTNEKLF
NA	TRBV7-9	TRBJ2-7	ASSPGDTDEQY
NA	TRBV28	TRBJ2-2	ASSLSSTGELF
NA	TRBV9	TRBJ1-1	ASSANANRWDRGNTEAF
NA	TRBV10-3	TRBJ1-5	AISERTGTSDQPQH
NA	TRBV28	TRBJ2-7	ASRSGEPPYEQY
NA	TRBV4-3	TRBJ2-2	ASSPQRGVTSGSFLSGELF
NA	TRBV2	TRBJ2-5	ASSVTGGETQY
NA	TRBV6-5	TRBJ1-5	ASAPAGRSEPQH
NA	TRBV27	TRBJ1-4	ASSFKTGVRKKLF
NA	TRBV7-2	TRBJ1-1	ASTNGAWGTEAF
NA	TRBV7-9	TRBJ2-7	ASNQAAGGYEQY
NA	TRBV10-2	TRBJ2-3	ASGLAGGIADTQY
NA	TRBV5-1	TRBJ2-1	ASSLNQGAYNEQF
NA	TRBV10-3	TRBJ2-5	AISRTSSETQY
NA	TRBV14	TRBJ2-7	ASSRGAGYEQY
NA	TRBV6-5	TRBJ2-7	ASSTLQGLDEQY
NA	TRBV5-1	TRBJ2-3	ASSFRAGGGTDTQY
NA	TRBV5-4	TRBJ2-5	ASSEVGRTGGETQY
NA	TRBV6-1	TRBJ2-1	ASSDGRQGSYNEQF
NA	TRBV7-9	TRBJ2-5	ASSPGTGVQETQY
NA	TRBV27	TRBJ2-5	ASSLTEPGESETQY
NA	TRBV7-9	TRBJ2-2	ASSSPWEGTGELF
NA	TRBV19	TRBJ2-7	ASSILSGHEQY
NA	TRBV28	TRBJ1-5	ASSRRGTHNQPQH
NA	TRBV18	TRBJ2-7	ASSPRTSGGDEQY
NA	TRBV10-1	TRBJ2-2	ASSEQASGELF
few	TRBV10-3	TRBJ2-7	AISESKGEQY
NA	TRBV28	TRBJ2-5	ASGIRQGFTETQY
NA	TRBV5-5	TRBJ2-7	ASTADGFFSYEQY
NA	TRBV6-1	TRBJ2-7	ASSGTWDRDYEQY
NA	TRBV6-5	TRBJ2-3	ASSYSWDLDTQY
NA	TRBV18	TRBJ2-1	ASSPLPSGRADYNEQF
NA	TRBV7-8	TRBJ2-1	ASSFRRDGSYNEQF
NA	TRBV6-1	TRBJ2-1	ASSELTGVSEQF
NA	TRBV5-1	TRBJ2-1	ASSPGVGDEQF
NA	TRBV6-5	TRBJ1-3	ASSYSPDFSGNTIY
NA	TRBV9	TRBJ2-7	ASSYQGASYEQY
NA	TRBV18	TRBJ2-2	ASSPPGREETGELF
NA	TRBV19	TRBJ2-2	ASSIDGTSGRSLF
NA	TRBV18	TRBJ2-7	ASSPDGGYFEQY
NA	TRBV28	TRBJ2-1	ASSPPSGTTIPNEQF